The 12 T cell receptor beta chains listed next were all sequenced from one sample in a study of T cells expressing NK-cell markers. From the 5' RACE reads, TCRdb lists one entry per CDR3 protein and no DNA. The sample shows roughly 450,000 distinct CDR3 sequences, and over 1.1% sits with its ten largest clones. Sequencing used blood T cells: a sorted CD56 or NKG2C T cell subset, CD4+ or CD8+ T cells, or bulk PBMC T cells (not recorded which). The receptor set was obtained from a woman in her 50s in good health.

The rearrangement joins TRBV6-1 to TRBJ2-7; TCRdb reports TRBD2, a call that lacks DNA to check it against. Germline CDR1 MNHNS, CDR2 SASEGT. CDR3 size: 16 residues. The CDR3 reads CASSEELSGRGYEQYF.

This chain links TRBV20-1 with TRBJ1-1; lacking DNA, the TRBD1 call made by TCRdb goes unchecked. The V gene's germline CDR1 is DFQATT and CDR2 SNEGSKA (reference sequence). The length of the CDR3 is 14 residues. The CDR3 here is CSAETGYGDTEAFF.

The V call is TRBV28, the J call TRBJ1-1; the TCRdb D gene call, TRBD1, has no DNA to confirm it. The CDR3 consists of 14 residues. Germline CDR1 MDHEN, CDR2 SYDVKM. CDR3 sequence reads: CASSLLSGKFGAFF.

This chain connects TRBV20-1 to TRBJ2-1; the D call of TRBD1 rests on TCRdb alone, since no DNA is present to check it. There are 15 residues in the CDR3. Germline V CDR1 and CDR2: DFQATT, SNEGSKA (reference sequence). CDR3 amino acids: CSAPDWPGGYNEQFF.

The chain recombines TRBV6-2 or TRBV6-3 with TRBJ1-2. CDR1 and CDR2 (germline): MNHEY, SVGEGT. This CDR3 comprises 14 residues. The CDR3 region is CASSSLGPTAGYTF.

The CDR3 is CASRSPGGQGKNIQYF. The V call is TRBV12-3 or TRBV12-4, the J call TRBJ2-4; TCRdb names TRBD1, which stays unverified in the absence of DNA. CDR3 length equals 16 residues.

The chain joins TRBV12-3 or TRBV12-4 to TRBJ2-6; TCRdb proposes TRBD1, but this gene call is untestable without DNA. The CDR3 sequence is 15 residues long. The CDR3 loop reads CASRPDRAGANVLTF.

The V call is TRBV12-3 or TRBV12-4, the J call TRBJ2-2; TCRdb gives TRBD1 as the D gene, but with no DNA this cannot be confirmed. This CDR3 is 13 amino acids long. CDR3 sequence: CASSPGGSGELFF.

This chain links TRBV12-3 or TRBV12-4 with TRBJ1-1. The CDR3 has 13 residues. CDR3 sequence: CASSLVKFTEAFF.

The chain is built from TRBV4-1 and TRBJ2-5; TCRdb proposes TRBD2, but this gene call is untestable without DNA. This CDR3 has 14 amino acids. Germline V gene lookup returns CDR1 MGHRA and CDR2 YSYEKL. The CDR3 is CASSHLASEETQYF.

The J gene is TRBJ2-1, the V gene TRBV6-1; TCRdb returns TRBD1, unconfirmable since there is no DNA. In germline, CDR1 is MNHNS, CDR2 SASEGT. The CDR3 spans 15 residues. The CDR3 sequence: CASKSQAGAYNEQFF.

The rearrangement uses TRBV20-1 and TRBJ2-5; the D gene TCRdb calls, TRBD1, cannot be checked with no DNA. CDR1 is DFQATT, CDR2 SNEGSKA, per germline (reference sequence). The CDR3 has 13 amino acids. The CDR3 loop is CSAQGSLKKTQYF.